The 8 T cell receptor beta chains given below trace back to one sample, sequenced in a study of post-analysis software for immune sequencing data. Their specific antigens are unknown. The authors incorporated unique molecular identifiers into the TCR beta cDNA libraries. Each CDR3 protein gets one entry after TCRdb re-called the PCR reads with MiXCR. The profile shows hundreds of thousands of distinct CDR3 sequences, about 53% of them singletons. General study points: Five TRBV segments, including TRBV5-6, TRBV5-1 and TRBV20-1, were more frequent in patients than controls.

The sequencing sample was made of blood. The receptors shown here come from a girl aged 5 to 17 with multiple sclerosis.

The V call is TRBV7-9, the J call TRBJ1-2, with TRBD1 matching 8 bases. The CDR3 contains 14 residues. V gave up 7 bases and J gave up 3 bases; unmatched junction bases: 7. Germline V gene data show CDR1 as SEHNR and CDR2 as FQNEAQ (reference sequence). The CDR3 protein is CASTEKTGDYGYTF. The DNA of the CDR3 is TGTGCCAGCACAGAAAAGACAGGGGACTATGGCTACACCTTC. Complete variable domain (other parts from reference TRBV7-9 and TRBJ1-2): DTGVSQNPRHKITKRGQNVTFRCDPISEHNRLYWYRQTLGQGPEFLTYFQNEAQLEKSRLLSDRFSAERPKGSFSTLEIQRTEQGDSAMYLCASTEKTGDYGYTFGSGTRLTVV.

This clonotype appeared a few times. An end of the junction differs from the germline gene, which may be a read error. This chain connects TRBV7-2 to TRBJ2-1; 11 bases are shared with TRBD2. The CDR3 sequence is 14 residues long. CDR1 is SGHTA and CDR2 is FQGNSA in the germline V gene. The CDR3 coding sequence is TGTGCCAGCAGCCCGACTAGCGGGGTTGGTGAGCAGTTTTTT. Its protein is CASSPTSGVGEQFF.

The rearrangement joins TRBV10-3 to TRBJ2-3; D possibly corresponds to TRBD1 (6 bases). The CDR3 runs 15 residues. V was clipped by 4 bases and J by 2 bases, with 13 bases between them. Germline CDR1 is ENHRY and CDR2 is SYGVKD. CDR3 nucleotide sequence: TGTGCCATCAGTGCACAGGGAGTCTCCACAGATACGCAGTATTTT. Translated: CAISAQGVSTDTQYF.

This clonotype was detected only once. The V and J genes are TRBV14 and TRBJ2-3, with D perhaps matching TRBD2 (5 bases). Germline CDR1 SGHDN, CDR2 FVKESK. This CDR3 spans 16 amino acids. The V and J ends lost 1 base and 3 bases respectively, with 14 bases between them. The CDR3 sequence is CASSQGERVVTDTQYF. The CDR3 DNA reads TGTGCCAGCAGCCAAGGGGAGAGGGTGGTTACAGATACGCAGTATTTT.

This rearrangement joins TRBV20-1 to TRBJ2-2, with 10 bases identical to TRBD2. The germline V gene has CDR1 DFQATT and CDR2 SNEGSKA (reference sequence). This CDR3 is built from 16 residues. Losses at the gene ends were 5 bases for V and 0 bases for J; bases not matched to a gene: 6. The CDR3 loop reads CSASKAGGPNTGELFF. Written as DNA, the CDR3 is TGCAGTGCTTCCAAAGCGGGAGGGCCGAACACCGGGGAGCTGTTTTTT.

This CDR3 reads CASSAPGGSAVATYEQYF. The DNA of the CDR3 is TGCGCCAGCAGCGCGCCGGGGGGTTCAGCGGTAGCTACCTACGAGCAGTACTTC. The V and J genes are TRBV5-1 and TRBJ2-7, with TRBD2 matching 7 bases. This CDR3 has 18 residues. The germline CDR1 and CDR2 sequences are SGHRS and YFSETQ. The V segment lost 4 bases and the J segment 2 bases; nucleotides outside the gene matches: 18.

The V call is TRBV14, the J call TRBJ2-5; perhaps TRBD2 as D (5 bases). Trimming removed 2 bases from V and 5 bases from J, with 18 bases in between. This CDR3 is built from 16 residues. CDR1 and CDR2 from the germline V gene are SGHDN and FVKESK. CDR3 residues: CASSQNRLAPYETQYF. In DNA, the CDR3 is TGTGCCAGCAGCCAAAACCGGCTAGCCCCGTATGAGACCCAGTACTTC.

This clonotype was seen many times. The CDR3: CASSLKGRIAGRETQYF. Here the CDR3 DNA reads TGCGCCAGCAGCCTAAAGGGGCGAATAGCGGGACGGGAGACCCAGTACTTC. The chain couples TRBV4-1 to TRBJ2-5; TRBD2 agrees at 8 bases. The CDR3 is made up of 17 amino acids. V lost 4 bases, J lost 5 bases, and 15 bases stayed unmatched. Germline-derived CDR1 and CDR2 are MGHRA and YSYEKL.